The 26 T cell receptor beta chains in this list originate from one sample, sequenced in a study of T cells in localized non-small cell lung cancer. The method was immunoSEQ multiplex PCR; TCRdb's version includes in-frame clones alone and lacks a portion of them. Here the sample spans about 8,200 clones, less than 60% being singletons. This specimen consisted of lymph node tissue, obtained before any cancer treatment. The receptors derive from a male donor older than 55 with stage I squamous cell lung carcinoma.

V and J are TRBV19 and TRBJ2-7; D possibly corresponds to TRBD1 (6 bases). The length of the CDR3 is 15 residues. With 4 bases removed from V and 0 bases from J, the gap between germline ends came to 13 bases. The germline CDR1 and CDR2 sequences are LNHDA and SQIVND (reference sequence). CDR3 sequence: CASSKGHMSSYEQYF. The CDR3 DNA is TGTGCCAGTAGTAAGGGACACATGAGCTCCTACGAGCAGTACTTC.

This clone was detected only a few times. The CDR3 DNA is TGCAGCGTTGGTCAGGTCACCGGGGAGCTGTTTTTT. Translating it yields CSVGQVTGELFF. The rearrangement links TRBV29-1 to TRBJ2-2; D gene uncertain. The CDR3 totals 12 residues. Germline loops: CDR1 SQVTM, CDR2 ANQGSEA. Trimming took 4 bases from V and 4 from J, leaving 7 bases between them.

The chain has TRBV19 and TRBJ2-5; maybe TRBD2 (6 bases). V lost 4 bases and J lost 5, with 17 bases in between. There are 15 residues in the CDR3. Germline CDR1 reads LNHDA; CDR2 reads SQIVND (reference sequence). The CDR3 DNA follows: TGTGCCAGTAGTAAGGGACGGGGGAATCGGGAGACCCAGTACTTC. Its translation: CASSKGRGNRETQYF.

V usage is TRBV25-1 and J usage is TRBJ1-4; D is uncertain. The CDR3 runs to 14 residues. The V end lost 1 base, the J end lost 7 bases, and 10 bases lay between the germline ends. The V gene's germline CDR1 is MGHDK and CDR2 SYGVNS. CDR3 nucleotides: TGTGCCAGCAGTGAATCGGGAAGGAGTGAAAAACTGTTTTTT. Protein sequence: CASSESGRSEKLFF.

This clone was counted a few times. The J gene is TRBJ2-5, the V gene TRBV9; D remains unclear. Trimming cost V 0 bases and J 7 bases, with 10 bases left between them. CDR1 SGDLS and CDR2 YYNGEE come from the germline V gene. The CDR3 totals 13 residues. The CDR3 protein is CASSVDSFGTQYF. CDR3 nucleotides: TGTGCCAGCAGCGTAGACTCCTTTGGGACCCAGTACTTC.

J is TRBJ1-4 and V is TRBV7-5. TRBV7-5 is given as a pseudogene. The CDR3 runs to 14 residues. CDR3 DNA sequence: TGTGCCAGCAGCTCCGGACGGCGGCAAGAAAAACTGTTTTTT. Translation: CASSSGRRQEKLFF.

The count of this clone is one. The chain is built from TRBV5-1 and TRBJ2-7; 7 bases are shared with TRBD1. J lost 3 bases, V lost 3 bases, and 6 bases had no gene match. CDR3 length: 14 amino acids. CDR1 SGHRS and CDR2 YFSETQ come from the germline V gene. CDR3 DNA sequence: TGCGCCAGCAGCTCCCGGGACAGCGTCTACGAGCAGTACTTC. It is translated as CASSSRDSVYEQYF.

This clone was detected once. The V and J genes are TRBV28 and TRBJ2-7; D ambiguous. Germline values: CDR1 MDHEN, CDR2 SYDVKM. Trimming pared 5 bases from V and 2 bases from J, leaving 16 bases between. The CDR3 is 15 amino acids. CDR3 protein: CASSPMKAIPYEQYF. CDR3 in DNA: TGTGCCAGCAGTCCTATGAAGGCAATCCCCTACGAGCAGTACTTC.

The V and J genes are TRBV18 and TRBJ2-7, with 13 bases that match TRBD2. Germline V CDR1 and CDR2: KGHSH, LQKENI. This CDR3 region has 20 residues. Unmatched junction bases numbered 16, after V lost 5 bases and J lost 0 bases. The CDR3 loop reads CASSSRGTVGLAGFSYEQYF. CDR3 in DNA: TGTGCCAGCTCATCCAGGGGGACGGTGGGACTAGCGGGATTCTCCTACGAGCAGTACTTC.

The V and J genes are TRBV4-1 and TRBJ2-2; no clear D. The CDR3 runs to 16 residues. Trimming stripped 0 bases from V and 4 bases from J, with 12 bases between. CDR1 is MGHRA, CDR2 YSYEKL, per germline. The CDR3 DNA sequence: TGCGCCAGCAGCCAAGAAATCCGGCAGCCCACCGGGGAGCTGTTTTTT. This sequence encodes CASSQEIRQPTGELFF.

This clone was recorded a few times. J is TRBJ2-7 and V is TRBV14; 7 bases are a match to TRBD2. With V trimmed by 0 bases and J by 3 bases, 5 bases remained unmatched. The CDR3 is 15 residues long. Germline V CDR1 and CDR2: SGHDN, FVKESK. The CDR3 nucleotides read TGTGCCAGCAGCCAAGATTCAGGACTAGGCTACGAGCAGTACTTC. Protein sequence: CASSQDSGLGYEQYF.

This rearrangement joins TRBV28 to TRBJ1-2; TRBD1 matches at 7 bases. The J segment lost 2 bases and the V segment lost 3 bases, leaving 3 bases of the junction unmatched. Germline values: CDR1 MDHEN, CDR2 SYDVKM. CDR3 length equals 14 residues. In DNA, the CDR3 is TGTGCCAGCAGTTTGGGCAGGGGGAACTATGGCTACACCTTC. Translating it yields CASSLGRGNYGYTF.

The gene calls are TRBV11-3 and TRBJ2-5, with TRBD2 matching 12 bases. The CDR3 totals 15 residues. CDR1 is SGHNT and CDR2 is YENEEA in the germline V gene. V shed 5 bases and J 1 base; nucleotides not matched to a gene: 2. Here the CDR3 reads CASSPSGRAQETQYF. In DNA form, the CDR3 reads TGTGCCAGCAGCCCTAGCGGGAGGGCCCAAGAGACCCAGTACTTC.

The sample holds a few counts of this clone. V is TRBV11-3 and J is TRBJ1-2, with 9 bases identical to TRBD1. This CDR3 has 16 amino acids. V lost 7 bases and J lost 7; bases outside the gene matches: 16. Germline CDR1 SGHNT, CDR2 YENEEA. CDR3 amino acids: CASIYLRDRVVGGYTF. The CDR3 DNA is TGTGCCAGCATCTATTTACGGGACAGGGTCGTAGGTGGCTACACCTTC.

The chain has TRBV29-1 and TRBJ2-3; TRBD2 agrees at 9 bases. CDR1 and CDR2 from the germline V gene are SQVTM and ANQGSEA. The CDR3 has 13 amino acids. J was trimmed by 2 bases and V by 7 bases; bases with no gene match: 4. The CDR3 reads CSAGLAHTDTQYF. The CDR3 DNA is TGCAGCGCTGGACTAGCGCACACAGATACGCAGTATTTT.

The table lists this clone with a few counts. The chain recombines TRBV30 with TRBJ2-7; D remains unclear. The germline V and J ends were trimmed by 4 bases and 1 base, with 14 bases remaining between them. Germline V gene lookup returns CDR1 GTSNPN and CDR2 SVGIG (reference sequence). CDR3 length: 14 amino acids. CDR3 nucleotide sequence: TGTGCCTGGAAAAAAGGCCTCTTATCCTACGAGCAGTACTTC. Translated: CAWKKGLLSYEQYF.

J is TRBJ1-4 and V is TRBV9; 7 positions agree with TRBD1. Germline V gives CDR1 SGDLS, CDR2 YYNGEE. V lost 4 bases to trimming and J lost 1 base; unmatched junction nucleotides: 1. The CDR3 sequence is 14 residues long. The CDR3 DNA is TGTGCCAGCAGCCCAGGGGGAACTAATGAAAAACTGTTTTTT. It translates to CASSPGGTNEKLFF.

This chain connects TRBV30 to TRBJ1-4, with 8 bases aligning to TRBD1. Trimming at V came to 3 bases and at J to 7 bases, leaving 7 bases not matched to a gene. Looked up from germline, CDR1 is GTSNPN and CDR2 is SVGIG (reference sequence). This CDR3 has 14 amino acids. The CDR3 sequence is CAWRAGGAFEKLFF. The DNA of the CDR3 is TGTGCCTGGAGGGCAGGGGGCGCGTTTGAAAAACTGTTTTTT.

The rearrangement links TRBV18 to TRBJ2-5; 8 bases line up with TRBD1. This CDR3 is 19 amino acids long. Losses at the gene ends were 1 base for V and 5 bases for J; bases not matched to a gene: 18. The germline gives CDR1 KGHSH, CDR2 LQKENI. CDR3 DNA: TGTGCCAGCTCACCACTCCCGACCGGACAGGGAGGAGGCAAGGAGACCCAGTACTTC. This encodes CASSPLPTGQGGGKETQYF.

The CDR3 DNA reads TGCGCCAGCAGCACAGGGGAACGGTACAATGAGCAGTTCTTC. Protein sequence: CASSTGERYNEQFF. This chain links TRBV5-1 with TRBJ2-1, with 7 bases matching TRBD1. The V and J ends lost 4 bases and 4 bases, in that order; junction bases with no gene match: 5. CDR3 length: 14 residues. Germline lookup yields CDR1 SGHRS and CDR2 YFSETQ.

The V and J genes are TRBV18 and TRBJ1-1; TRBD1 is a possible D gene (5 bases). There are 14 residues in the CDR3. V gave up 2 bases and J gave up 0 bases, with 7 bases separating them. Germline V gene sequence: CDR1 KGHSH, CDR2 LQKENI. The CDR3 nucleotides are TGTGCCAGCTCACCAGACAGCATGAACACTGAAGCTTTCTTT. Translating gives CASSPDSMNTEAFF.

The genes are TRBV19 and TRBJ2-6; D remains unclear. Trimming left V 5 bases short and J 0 bases short, with 8 bases between. The CDR3 is 15 residues long. The germline CDR1 and CDR2 sequences are LNHDA and SQIVND (reference sequence). The chain's CDR3 is CASSLGSSGANVLTF. DNA of the CDR3: TGTGCCAGTAGTCTAGGGTCCTCTGGGGCCAACGTCCTGACTTTC. The entire variable domain, with the rest obtained from reference TRBV19 and TRBJ2-6, is as follows: DGGITQSPKYLFRKEGQNVTLSCEQNLNHDAMYWYRQDPGQGLRLIYYSQIVNDFQKGDIAEGYSVSREKKESFPLTVTSAQKNPTAFYLCASSLGSSGANVLTFGAGSRLTVL.

The J gene is TRBJ1-2, the V gene TRBV18; D is perhaps TRBD1 (6 bases). Trimming stripped 2 bases from V and 5 bases from J, with 18 bases between. The CDR3 loop spans 16 amino acids. Germline CDR1 KGHSH, CDR2 LQKENI. The CDR3 loop reads CASSPEQGNRGYGYTF. The DNA for the CDR3 is TGTGCCAGCTCACCAGAACAGGGCAACCGAGGATATGGCTACACCTTC.

The rearrangement links TRBV18 to TRBJ2-1, with TRBD2 matching 8 bases. Germline-derived CDR1 and CDR2 are KGHSH and LQKENI. Trimming took 6 bases from V and 4 from J; bases not matched to a gene: 5. The CDR3 is 14 residues long. The CDR3 region is CASSAGGSYNEQFF. The CDR3 nucleotides read TGTGCCAGCTCGGCGGGAGGTTCATACAATGAGCAGTTCTTC.

DNA for the CDR3: TGCGCCAGCAGCGGCGAGACTGGCCGCCCCACAGATACGCAGTATTTT. Residues: CASSGETGRPTDTQYF. The chain employs TRBV5-1 and TRBJ2-3, with D uncertain. Trimming cost V 4 bases and J 2 bases, with 17 bases left between them. CDR1 is SGHRS and CDR2 is YFSETQ in the germline V gene. CDR3 length: 16 amino acids.

There are a few counts of this clone. The J gene is TRBJ2-3, the V gene TRBV6-8, with 8 bases identical to TRBD2. Germline V gives CDR1 MNHGY, CDR2 SAAAGT. V lost 5 bases to trimming and J lost 4 bases; unmatched junction nucleotides: 11. This CDR3 spans 16 amino acids. This chain's CDR3 is CASSTRAGASADTQYF. CDR3 sequence (DNA): TGTGCCAGCAGTACCCGAGCGGGAGCCAGCGCAGATACGCAGTATTTT.